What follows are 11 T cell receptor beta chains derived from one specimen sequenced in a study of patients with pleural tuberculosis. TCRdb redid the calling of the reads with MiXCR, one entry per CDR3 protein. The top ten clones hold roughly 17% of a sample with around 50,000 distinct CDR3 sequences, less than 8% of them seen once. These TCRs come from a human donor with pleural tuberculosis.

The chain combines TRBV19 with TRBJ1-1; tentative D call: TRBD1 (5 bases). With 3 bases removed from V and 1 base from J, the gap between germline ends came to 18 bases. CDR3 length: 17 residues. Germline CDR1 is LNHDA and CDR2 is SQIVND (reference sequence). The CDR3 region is CASSMRGELRKNTEAFF. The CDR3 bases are TGTGCCAGTAGTATGCGGGGGGAATTGAGGAAGAACACTGAAGCTTTCTTT.

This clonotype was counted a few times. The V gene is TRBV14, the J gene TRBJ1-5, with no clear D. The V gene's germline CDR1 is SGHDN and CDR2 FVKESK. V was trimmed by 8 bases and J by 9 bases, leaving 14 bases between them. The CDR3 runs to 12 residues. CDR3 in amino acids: CASSWVGGPQHF. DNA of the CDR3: TGTGCCAGCTCTTGGGTTGGAGGGCCCCAGCATTTT.

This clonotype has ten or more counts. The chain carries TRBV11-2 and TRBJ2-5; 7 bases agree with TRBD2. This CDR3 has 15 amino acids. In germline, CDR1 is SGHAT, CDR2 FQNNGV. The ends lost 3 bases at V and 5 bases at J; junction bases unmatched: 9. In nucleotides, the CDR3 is TGTGCCAGCAGCTTTCCGTCCGGGGGGTATGAGACCCAGTACTTC. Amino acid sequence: CASSFPSGGYETQYF.

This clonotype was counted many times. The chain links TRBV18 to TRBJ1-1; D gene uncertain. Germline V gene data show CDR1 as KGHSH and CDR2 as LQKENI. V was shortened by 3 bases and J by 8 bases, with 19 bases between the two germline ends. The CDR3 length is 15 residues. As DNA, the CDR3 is TGTGCCAGCTCACCGGACTTCACGAGCAAACTAGAAGCTTTCTTT. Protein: CASSPDFTSKLEAFF.

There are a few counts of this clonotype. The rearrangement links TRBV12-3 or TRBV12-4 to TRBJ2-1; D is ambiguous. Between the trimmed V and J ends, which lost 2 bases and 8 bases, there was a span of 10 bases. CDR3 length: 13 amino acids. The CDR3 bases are TGTGCCAGCAGTTTAACCGGGTTGGATGAGCAGTTCTTC. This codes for CASSLTGLDEQFF.

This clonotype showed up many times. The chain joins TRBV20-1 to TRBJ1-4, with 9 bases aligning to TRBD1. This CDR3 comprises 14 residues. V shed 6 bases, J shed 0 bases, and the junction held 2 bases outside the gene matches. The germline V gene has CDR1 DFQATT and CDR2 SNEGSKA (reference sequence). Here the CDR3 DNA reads TGCAGTGCACGGACAGGGGCAACTAATGAAAAACTGTTTTTT. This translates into CSARTGATNEKLFF.

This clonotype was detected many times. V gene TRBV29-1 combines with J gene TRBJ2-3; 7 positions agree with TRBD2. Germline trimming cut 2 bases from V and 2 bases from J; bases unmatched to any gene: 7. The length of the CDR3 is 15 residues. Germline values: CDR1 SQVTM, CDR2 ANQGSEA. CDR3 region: CSVEIGLEATDTQYF. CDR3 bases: TGCAGCGTTGAAATAGGACTAGAGGCCACAGATACGCAGTATTTT.

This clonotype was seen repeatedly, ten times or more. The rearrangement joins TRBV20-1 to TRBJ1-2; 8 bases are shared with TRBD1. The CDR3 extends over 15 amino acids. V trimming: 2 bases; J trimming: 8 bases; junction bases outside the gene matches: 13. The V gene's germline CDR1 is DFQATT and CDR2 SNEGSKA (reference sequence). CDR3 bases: TGCAGTGCTAGATCTACGGACAGGGTCTATGAAGGCTACACCTTC. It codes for CSARSTDRVYEGYTF.

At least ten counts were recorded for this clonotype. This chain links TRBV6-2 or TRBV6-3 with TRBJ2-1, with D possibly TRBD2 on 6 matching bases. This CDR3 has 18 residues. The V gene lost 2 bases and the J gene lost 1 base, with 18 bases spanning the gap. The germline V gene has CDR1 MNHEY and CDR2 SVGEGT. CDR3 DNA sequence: TGTGCCAGCAGTTACGGATCTTTGGGTAGCGGATCCTACAATGAGCAGTTCTTC. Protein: CASSYGSLGSGSYNEQFF.

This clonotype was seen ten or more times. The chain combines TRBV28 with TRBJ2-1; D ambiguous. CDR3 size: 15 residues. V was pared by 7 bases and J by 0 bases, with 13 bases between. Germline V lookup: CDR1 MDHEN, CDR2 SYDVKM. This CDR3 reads CASTRGQSSYNEQFF. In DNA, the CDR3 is TGTGCCAGCACCCGAGGTCAAAGCTCCTACAATGAGCAGTTCTTC.

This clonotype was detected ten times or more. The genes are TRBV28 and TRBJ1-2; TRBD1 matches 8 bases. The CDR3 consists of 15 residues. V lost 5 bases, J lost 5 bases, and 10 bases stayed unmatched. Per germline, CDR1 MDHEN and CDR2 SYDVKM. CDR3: CASSLPGQGFYGYTF. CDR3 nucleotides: TGTGCCAGCAGTCTACCCGGACAGGGATTTTATGGCTACACCTTC.